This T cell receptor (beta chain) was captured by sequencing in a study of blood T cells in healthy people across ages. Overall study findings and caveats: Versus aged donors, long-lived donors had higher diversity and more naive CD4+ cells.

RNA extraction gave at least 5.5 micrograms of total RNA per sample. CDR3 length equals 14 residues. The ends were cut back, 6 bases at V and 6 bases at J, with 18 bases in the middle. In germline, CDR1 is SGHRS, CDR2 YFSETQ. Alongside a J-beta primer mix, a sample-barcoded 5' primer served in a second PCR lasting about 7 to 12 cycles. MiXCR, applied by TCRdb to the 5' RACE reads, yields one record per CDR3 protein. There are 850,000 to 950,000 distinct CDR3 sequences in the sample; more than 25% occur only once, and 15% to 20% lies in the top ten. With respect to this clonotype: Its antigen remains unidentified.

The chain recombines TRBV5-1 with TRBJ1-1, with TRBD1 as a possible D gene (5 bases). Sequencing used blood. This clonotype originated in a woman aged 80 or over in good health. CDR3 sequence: CASNGAGWDSEAFF. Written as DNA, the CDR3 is TGCGCCAGCAATGGGGCCGGGTGGGATTCTGAAGCTTTCTTT.